Here is one TCR beta chain with its context. One end of the junction varies from germline; a read error may be responsible. This record belongs to a study of cytomegalovirus exposure and HLA in healthy donors. The primer mix had 60 Vbeta and 13 Jbeta primers. The assay was immunoSEQ multiplex PCR, and TCRdb's table has in-frame clones only and misses some. This sample's table reports around 140,000 clones. Germline V CDR1 and CDR2: LGHNA, YSLEER. This CDR3 is built from 11 residues. Sequencing was done on a sample of PBMCs. V gene TRBV4-3 combines with J gene TRBJ2-7; D gene unclear. The source is a woman between 45 and 60 years old in good health and CMV-seronegative. This CDR3 is CASSQGMGLSF. The DNA for the CDR3 is TGCGCCAGCAGCCAAGGGATGGGCTTGTCTTTC.